Given below is one TCR beta chain in context. Which antigen it targets is not known. Qualities for individual bases were not recorded, and no much larger clone is one base off. The data stem from a study of blood T cell repertoires in COVID-19 (dated by TCRdb to about 2020). Regarding the complete study: Samples from collaborators originated in the United States, Italy and Spain and spanned both the acute and convalescent phases of COVID-19. The material from the prospective study consisted of cDNA or gDNA derived from T cells, B-cell-depleted T cells, or PBMCs. The dataset comprised deeply sampled blood TCRbeta repertoires from subjects exposed to, actively infected with, or recovered from COVID-19. The repertoires were released in a freely available public database intended as a resource for research on the immune response to SARS-CoV-2. Samples came from the ongoing ImmuneRACE study (first 160 participants) plus 1,254 subjects from 6 global collaborators. Sample metadata almost always included a de-identified subject ID, COVID-19 status, age in years and sex. HLA class I and class II types, where available, came from metadata supplied by the sample provider rather than from assay-based typing. What the study reported, not specific to this receptor: The quantity of clinical and demographic metadata differed by source and by participant and was supplied without curation.

TCRbeta CDR3 regions were amplified from genomic DNA by means of the immunoSEQ Assay, a bias-controlled multiplex PCR. The source study handled its data this way. Nucleated cell counts per sample were estimated from amplification of reference gene primers within the assay. To quantify the absolute abundance of each unique TCRbeta CDR3 rearrangement, sequence reads were collapsed and filtered. Productive Simpson clonality was computed per sample as the square root of Simpson's diversity index over productive rearrangements. TCRdb's version of the immuneACCESS table is confined to in-frame rearrangements and falls short of the full clone set. An unresolved V gene accounts for under half of the shortfall where checked; the remainder is of unknown origin. Clonal size and the V and J genes are those of that table, whereas D and trimming came from the DNA. The sample includes a few hundred thousand clones, with under 90% observed a single time. More than 1.5% of the sample is held by the ten biggest clonotypes.

CDR1 is given as MNHEY and CDR2 as SVGEGT, both from the germline V gene. The CDR3, from cysteine to phenylalanine, totals 15 residues. The only DNA kept is the CDR3, 45 bases in frame from the first base. Trimming takes 0 bases from V and 7 bases from J, and the germline ends sit 10 bases apart. Participants in the prospective study were aged about 18 to 90 years, lived in under 30 United States geographic areas, and enrolled through a virtual design. In the prospective study, cohorts were assigned on the basis of participant-reported clinical history obtained from a screening survey and a study questionnaire. ImmuneRACE Cohort 3 recovered participants were defined by two consecutive negative NP/OP PCR tests, healthcare professional clearance, or symptom resolution. In the prospective study, mobile phlebotomists collected whole blood, serum and a nasopharyngeal or oropharyngeal swab from each participant. Over a roughly 2-month period, participants in the prospective study had the option of providing additional blood draws and questionnaires. Blood samples from the prospective study were shipped frozen or at room temperature prior to DNA extraction.

What was sequenced was PBMCs or T cells enriched from blood (not recorded which). This clonotype originated in a middle-aged man who had recovered from COVID-19. The rearrangement combines TRBV6-2 or TRBV6-3 with TRBJ1-6; the D gene is perhaps TRBD1, on 5 matching bases. The DNA is TGTGCCAGCAGTTACTCATGGGGGGGAAATTCACCCCTCCACTTT. The translation is CASSYSWGGNSPLHF.